The source of this T cell receptor beta chain is a study of vaccination effects on CD4 cells after COVID-19. Overall study findings and caveats: Mainly new vaccine-induced clones made up the post-vaccine spike-reactive clones in convalescents.

A word on this clone: Its antigen is unidentified.

In the ViraFEST assay, antigen-specific CD4+ clonotypes were identified by expansion after peptide-pool stimulation. Cells that had been cultured for approximately ten days were the source of isolated CD4+ T cells. Between March and December 2020, the person had a SARS-CoV-2 infection that PCR confirmed. Sequencing was performed with immunoSEQ multiplex PCR; in TCRdb, only in-frame clones are kept and a portion is missing. The table records 20,000 to 30,000 clones, 75% to 80% of them present only once. This receptor was taken from a human donor who had a prior SARS-CoV-2 infection. The specimen was CD4+ T cells from PBMCs cultured with HCoV-NL63 spike peptides, collected before COVID-19 vaccination.

The CDR3: CASSIDPQSVDKLFF. In nucleotides, the CDR3 is TGTGCCAGTAGTATAGATCCACAGTCAGTTGACAAACTGTTTTTT. The chain employs TRBV19 and TRBJ1-4; D gene ambiguous. CDR1 and CDR2 from the germline V gene are LNHDA and SQIVND (reference sequence). With 0 bases removed from V and 11 bases from J, the gap between germline ends came to 16 bases. There are 15 residues in the CDR3.